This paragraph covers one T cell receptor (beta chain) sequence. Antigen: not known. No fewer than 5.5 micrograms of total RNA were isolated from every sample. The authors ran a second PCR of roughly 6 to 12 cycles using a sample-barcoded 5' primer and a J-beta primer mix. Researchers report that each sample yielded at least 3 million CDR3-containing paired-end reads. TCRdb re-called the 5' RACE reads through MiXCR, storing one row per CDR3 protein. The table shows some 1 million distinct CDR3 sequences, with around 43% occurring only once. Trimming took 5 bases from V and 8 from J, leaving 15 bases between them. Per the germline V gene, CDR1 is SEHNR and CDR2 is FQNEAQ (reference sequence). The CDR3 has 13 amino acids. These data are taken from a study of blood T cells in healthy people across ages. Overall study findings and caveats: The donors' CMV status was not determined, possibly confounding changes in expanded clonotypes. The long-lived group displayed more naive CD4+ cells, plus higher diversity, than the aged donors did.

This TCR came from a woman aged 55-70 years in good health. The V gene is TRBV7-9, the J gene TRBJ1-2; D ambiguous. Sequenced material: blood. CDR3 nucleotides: TGTGCCAGCAGCCCCGTTCCTCGGAGCGGCTACACCTTC. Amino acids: CASSPVPRSGYTF.